This T cell receptor beta chain originates from a study of blood T cell repertoires in COVID-19. Overall study context: The origin of the acute and convalescent COVID-19 samples was the United States, Italy and Spain. In each case, the material was cDNA or gDNA derived from T cells, B-cell-depleted T cells, or PBMCs.

Original methodology: Reference gene primer amplification yielded estimated nucleated cell counts. This table comes from immunoSEQ multiplex PCR, and its TCRdb copy is limited to in-frame clones, with some not included. That table furnishes V, J and clone size, whereas the DNA furnished D and trimming. The table includes 150,000 or so clones, more than 85% detected once. The CDR3 extends over 13 amino acids. The germline V gene encodes CDR1 GTSNPN and CDR2 SVGIG (reference sequence). V lost 1 base and J 3 bases, leaving 6 bases between the germline ends. The sample consisted of peripheral blood. The source is a man between 18 and 29 years old with acute or convalescent COVID-19. The chain links TRBV30 to TRBJ2-2; D remains ambiguous. The CDR3: CAWSGHYTGELFF. In DNA form, the CDR3 reads TGTGCCTGGAGTGGACACTACACCGGGGAGCTGTTTTTT.